Listed here are 21 T cell receptor beta chains from one sample, sequenced in a study of beta chain features in type 1 diabetes. Expressed TCRB transcripts were sequenced because the isolated RNA had all been reverse transcribed beforehand. The assay was immunoSEQ multiplex PCR, and TCRdb's table has in-frame clones only and misses some. Found here are about 240,000 clones, 25% to 35% of them singletons; the top ten hold under 4.5%. The material sequenced was central memory CD4+ T cells from blood. The receptors derive from a man in his thirties or forties in good health.

The sample holds a few counts of this clone. The chain combines TRBV2 with TRBJ2-3, with 7 nucleotides matching TRBD2. Germline V gives CDR1 SNHLY, CDR2 FYNNEI. The CDR3 has 15 amino acids. Losses at the gene ends were 4 bases for V and 0 bases for J; bases not matched to a gene: 4. The CDR3 here is CASSVGSGSTDTQYF. The CDR3 DNA is TGTGCCAGCAGTGTGGGTAGCGGGAGCACAGATACGCAGTATTTT.

In this sample, this clone turned up a few times. The V call is TRBV9, the J call TRBJ2-3; D might be TRBD1 (5 bases). Trimming removed 2 bases at V and 4 bases at J, with 8 bases between. Germline V lookup: CDR1 SGDLS, CDR2 YYNGEE. This CDR3 is 13 amino acids long. The CDR3 sequence is CASSVSGSDTQYF. The CDR3 DNA is TGTGCCAGCAGCGTGTCAGGGTCAGATACGCAGTATTTT.

The V call is TRBV18, the J call TRBJ2-7; D is undetermined. Trimming took 6 bases from V and 6 from J, leaving 18 bases between them. CDR3 length: 14 residues. Germline lookup yields CDR1 KGHSH and CDR2 LQKENI. The CDR3: CASSRVSTNAEQYF. CDR3 in DNA: TGTGCCAGCTCCCGCGTTTCGACGAATGCCGAGCAGTACTTC.

In its sample, this clone was seen a few times. The V call is TRBV7-9, the J call TRBJ2-2; TRBD1 agrees at 8 bases. The junction had 13 bases not matched to a gene; V was cut back by 5 bases and J by 2 bases. CDR1 SEHNR and CDR2 FQNEAQ come from the germline V gene (reference sequence). The CDR3 totals 18 residues. CDR3 amino acids: CASSPRLLAGGNTGELFF. In DNA form, the CDR3 reads TGTGCCAGCAGCCCACGCTTACTCGCAGGGGGCAACACCGGGGAGCTGTTTTTT.

V and J are TRBV4-1 and TRBJ2-3; D is ambiguous. Germline lookup yields CDR1 MGHRA and CDR2 YSYEKL. V lost 1 base, J lost 6 bases, and 8 bases lay in between. The CDR3 covers 13 residues. The CDR3 DNA sequence: TGCGCCAGCAGCCAAGGTTGGAGCGATACGCAGTATTTT. It is translated as CASSQGWSDTQYF.

This clone was counted at least ten times. For the CDR3, the DNA is TGTGCCAGCTCTCTCGTGGGACAGGGAGGGTCAGATACGCAGTATTTT. Protein: CASSLVGQGGSDTQYF. This chain uses TRBV19 with TRBJ2-3, with 9 bases that match TRBD1. The V segment lost 9 bases and the J segment 4 bases; nucleotides outside the gene matches: 14. The CDR3 has 16 amino acids. The germline CDR1 and CDR2 sequences are LNHDA and SQIVND (reference sequence). Complete variable domain (other parts from reference TRBV19 and TRBJ2-3): DGGITQSPKYLFRKEGQNVTLSCEQNLNHDAMYWYRQDPGQGLRLIYYSQIVNDFQKGDIAEGYSVSREKKESFPLTVTSAQKNPTAFYLCASSLVGQGGSDTQYFGPGTRLTVL.

The chain employs TRBV7-8 and TRBJ2-5; perhaps TRBD1 as D (5 bases). The CDR3 contains 18 residues. Germline values: CDR1 SGHVS, CDR2 FQNEAQ. V was pared by 5 bases and J by 4 bases, with 26 bases between. This chain's CDR3 is CASSPYRVPGWGGETQYF. CDR3 sequence (DNA): TGTGCCAGCAGCCCCTACCGTGTGCCAGGGTGGGGTGGAGAGACCCAGTACTTC.

V is TRBV27 and J is TRBJ2-5; 10 bases map to TRBD2. The CDR3 is 15 amino acids. The germline V gene encodes CDR1 MNHEY and CDR2 SMNVEV (reference sequence). J was trimmed by 5 bases and V by 4 bases; bases with no gene match: 7. CDR3 sequence: CASSSIAGGYETQYF. DNA of the CDR3: TGTGCCAGCAGTTCCATAGCGGGAGGTTACGAGACCCAGTACTTC.

This rearrangement joins TRBV20-1 to TRBJ2-7, with D tentatively TRBD1 (6 bases). Per the germline V gene, CDR1 is DFQATT and CDR2 is SNEGSKA (reference sequence). CDR3 length: 10 amino acids. V lost 5 bases and J lost 12, with 14 bases in between. The CDR3, as DNA: TGCAGTGCTTTCGACGGGACAATGTACTTC. It codes for CSAFDGTMYF.

This clone was observed a handful of times. This chain connects TRBV7-2 to TRBJ1-5, with D possibly being TRBD1 (5 bases). The CDR3 consists of 13 residues. Trimming pared 4 bases from V and 3 bases from J, leaving 7 bases between. Germline lookup yields CDR1 SGHTA and CDR2 FQGNSA. The CDR3 loop reads CASSSGYNQPQHF. For the CDR3, the DNA is TGTGCCAGCAGCTCAGGGTACAATCAGCCCCAGCATTTT.

This sequence joins TRBV10-3 and TRBJ2-3; 7 bases align to TRBD2. Losses at the gene ends were 7 bases for V and 0 bases for J; bases not matched to a gene: 7. Germline V gives CDR1 ENHRY, CDR2 SYGVKD. This CDR3 comprises 15 residues. This chain's CDR3 is CAIKERGASTDTQYF. CDR3 sequence (DNA): TGTGCCATCAAAGAGCGGGGTGCTAGCACAGATACGCAGTATTTT.

The chain combines TRBV5-1 with TRBJ2-1, with a possible D match to TRBD2 (6 bases). The CDR3 consists of 13 residues. Trimming cost V 4 bases and J 4 bases, with 9 bases left between them. Germline V gene sequence: CDR1 SGHRS, CDR2 YFSETQ. Here the CDR3 DNA reads TGCGCCAGCAGCGGGACTTCTTACAATGAGCAGTTCTTC. It codes for CASSGTSYNEQFF.

V is TRBV7-2 and J is TRBJ2-5, with D tentatively TRBD2 (5 bases). V was clipped by 3 bases and J by 4 bases, with 6 bases between them. There are 12 residues in the CDR3. The germline V gene has CDR1 SGHTA and CDR2 FQGNSA. CDR3 DNA sequence: TGTGCCAGCAGCTTCGAGGGAGAGACCCAGTACTTC. As protein: CASSFEGETQYF.

The V call is TRBV6-6, the J call TRBJ1-5, with D possibly matching TRBD1 (5 bases). Trimming stripped 6 bases from V and 2 bases from J, with 17 bases between. The CDR3 consists of 16 residues. CDR1 is MNHNY, CDR2 SVGAGI, per germline (reference sequence). The CDR3 loop reads CASSPWGEGRNQPQHF. For the CDR3, the DNA is TGTGCCAGCAGCCCCTGGGGGGAGGGTCGCAATCAGCCCCAGCATTTT.

This clone was detected a few times. Here the CDR3 reads CASSAGRAGYTF. CDR3 sequence (DNA): TGTGCCAGCAGTGCGGGACGGGCAGGCTACACCTTC. The V and J genes are TRBV6-1 and TRBJ1-2, with D maybe TRBD1 (5 bases). The V end was cut by 4 bases, the J end by 8 bases, with 11 bases between. CDR1 is MNHNS, CDR2 SASEGT, per germline. The CDR3 has 12 residues.

V and J are TRBV30 and TRBJ1-2; D unclear. The V end lost 0 bases, the J end lost 10 bases, and 12 bases lay between the germline ends. The CDR3 consists of 12 residues. Germline CDR1 is GTSNPN and CDR2 is SVGIG (reference sequence). The DNA of the CDR3 is TGTGCCTGGAGTGTATACGCCCAAGACTACACCTTC. Its translation is CAWSVYAQDYTF.

This clone was recorded at least ten times. The chain joins TRBV25-1 to TRBJ1-6; no reliable D call. CDR1 is MGHDK and CDR2 is SYGVNS in the germline V gene. V shed 6 bases and J shed 9 bases, with 9 bases lying between them. The CDR3 is made up of 12 amino acids. The DNA for the CDR3 is TGTGCCAGCAGAGCAGACGGTTCACCCCTCCACTTT. Its translation: CASRADGSPLHF.

This chain uses TRBV5-1 with TRBJ1-5, with TRBD1 matching 10 bases. Germline CDR1 reads SGHRS; CDR2 reads YFSETQ. The CDR3 covers 14 residues. J lost 6 bases, V lost 0 bases, and 0 bases had no gene match. CDR3 bases: TGCGCCAGCAGCTTGGGGACAGGGGGTCAGCCCCAGCATTTT. Translating gives CASSLGTGGQPQHF.

This clone was seen only a few times. The gene calls are TRBV7-8 and TRBJ1-6; D perhaps matches TRBD1 (5 bases). The length of the CDR3 is 15 residues. Germline values: CDR1 SGHVS, CDR2 FQNEAQ. V lost 5 bases and J lost 7, with 15 bases in between. The CDR3 DNA reads TGTGCCAGCAGCCCTAAGGGAGGGGCGAATTCACCCCTCCACTTT. Residues: CASSPKGGANSPLHF.

The chain joins TRBV6-6 to TRBJ2-1, with TRBD2 identical over 7 bases. This CDR3 region has 14 residues. V gave up 5 bases and J gave up 6 bases; unmatched junction bases: 7. CDR1 and CDR2 from the germline V gene are MNHNY and SVGAGI (reference sequence). The CDR3 loop reads CASSHVREGNEQFF. The CDR3 nucleotides are TGTGCCAGCAGTCATGTGAGGGAGGGCAATGAGCAGTTCTTC.

This clone was seen a handful of times. This chain joins TRBV5-5 and TRBJ2-1, with D unclear. The CDR3 is 16 residues long. Germline CDR1 is SGHKS and CDR2 is YYEKEE (reference sequence). The germline V and J ends were trimmed by 0 bases and 0 bases, with 10 bases remaining between them. The CDR3 here is CASSLAALSSYNEQFF. The CDR3 nucleotides read TGTGCCAGCAGCTTGGCAGCTCTGAGCTCCTACAATGAGCAGTTCTTC.